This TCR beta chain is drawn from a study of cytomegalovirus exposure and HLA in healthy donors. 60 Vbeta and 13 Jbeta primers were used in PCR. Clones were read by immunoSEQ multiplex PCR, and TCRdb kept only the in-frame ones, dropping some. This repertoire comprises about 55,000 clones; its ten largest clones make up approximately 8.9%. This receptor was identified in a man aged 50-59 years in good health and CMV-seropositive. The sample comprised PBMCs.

In DNA form, the CDR3 reads TGCAGCGTTGGGCAGGGAGGGACAGATACGCAGTATTTT. Translating gives CSVGQGGTDTQYF. This chain uses TRBV29-1 with TRBJ2-3; 7 positions agree with TRBD2. Germline CDR1 is SQVTM and CDR2 is ANQGSEA. The CDR3 spans 13 residues. V lost 4 bases, J lost 3 bases, and 4 bases stayed unmatched.